A single sample is the source of the 19 T cell receptor beta chains below, sequenced in a study of T cell clones after liver transplantation. Method: immunoSEQ multiplex PCR; TCRdb's copy keeps in-frame clones and lacks some. The table records around 110,000 clones, 75% to 95% of them present only once. The sample here was CD4+ T cells from blood, taken 12 months after liver transplant. The receptors derive from a human patient who received a liver transplant. Some of these T cells may belong to the graft donor.

V and J are TRBV5-1 and TRBJ2-7; D unresolved. Trimming removed 2 bases from V and 2 bases from J, with 5 bases in between. CDR1 is SGHRS, CDR2 YFSETQ, per germline. The CDR3 length is 12 residues. CDR3 loop: CASSLLPYEQYF. CDR3 DNA: TGCGCCAGCAGCTTACTTCCCTACGAGCAGTACTTC.

The chain joins TRBV27 to TRBJ2-3; possibly TRBD1 for D (5 bases). CDR1 and CDR2 (germline): MNHEY, SMNVEV (reference sequence). The CDR3 covers 14 residues. V was cut by 5 bases and J by 0 bases, with 9 bases left in between. CDR3 amino acids: CASSTTVSTDTQYF. CDR3 nucleotides: TGTGCCAGCAGTACGACAGTTAGCACAGATACGCAGTATTTT.

The chain uses TRBV7-2 and TRBJ2-5, with no clear D. Looked up from germline, CDR1 is SGHTA and CDR2 is FQGNSA. This CDR3 spans 13 amino acids. V lost 3 bases and J lost 5, with 10 bases in between. CDR3 amino acids: CASSFRPRETQYF. In DNA, the CDR3 is TGTGCCAGCAGCTTCAGACCAAGGGAGACCCAGTACTTC.

V gene TRBV7-2 combines with J gene TRBJ1-1, with no clear D. Germline V gene sequence: CDR1 SGHTA, CDR2 FQGNSA. This CDR3 has 13 amino acids. Trimming stripped 5 bases from V and 1 base from J, with 8 bases between. DNA for the CDR3: TGTGCCAGCAGCCGTCAACCGAACACTGAAGCTTTCTTT. Its translation is CASSRQPNTEAFF.

The chain combines TRBV9 with TRBJ1-4; possible D gene TRBD1, 6 bases. The CDR3 length is 15 residues. The germline V gene encodes CDR1 SGDLS and CDR2 YYNGEE. Trimming took off 4 bases at V and 8 bases at J, with 18 bases between the two ends. The DNA for the CDR3 is TGTGCCAGCAGCCCCGGGATGGGGGCAGGGGAAAAACTGTTTTTT. Its translation: CASSPGMGAGEKLFF.

This chain uses TRBV7-2 with TRBJ2-5, with 8 bases matching TRBD2. V shed 1 base and J 2 bases; nucleotides not matched to a gene: 6. CDR3 length: 16 amino acids. Germline V CDR1 and CDR2: SGHTA, FQGNSA. The DNA of the CDR3 is TGTGCCAGCAGCTTAGGACTAGCGAGGAGTCAAGAGACCCAGTACTTC. Amino acid sequence: CASSLGLARSQETQYF.

This clone was detected once. This chain joins TRBV6-5 and TRBJ1-3; 7 nucleotides align to TRBD1. CDR3 length: 13 amino acids. Germline V gene lookup returns CDR1 MNHEY and CDR2 SVGAGI. V was clipped by 2 bases and J by 8 bases; unmatched bases: 3. The CDR3 spells CASSYAGGDTIYF. DNA for the CDR3: TGTGCCAGCAGTTACGCAGGGGGTGACACCATATATTTT.

There are a few counts of this clone. The chain links TRBV6-5 to TRBJ2-7, with unresolved D. The ends were cut back, 0 bases at V and 2 bases at J, with 8 bases in the middle. Germline V CDR1 and CDR2: MNHEY, SVGAGI. The CDR3 runs 14 residues. Written as DNA, the CDR3 is TGTGCCAGCAGTTACTCGTTCGGAACCTACGAGCAGTACTTC. This translates into CASSYSFGTYEQYF.

The CDR3 reads CSVSDREGYTF. For the CDR3, the DNA is TGCAGTGTCTCGGACAGGGAAGGCTACACCTTC. This chain uses TRBV20-1 with TRBJ1-2, with 8 positions matching TRBD1. CDR3 length equals 11 residues. The V and J ends lost 7 bases and 8 bases, in that order; junction bases with no gene match: 6. CDR1 DFQATT and CDR2 SNEGSKA come from the germline V gene (reference sequence).

This clone was found many times. The CDR3 DNA follows: TGTGCCAGCAGCTTCAGTGGGAACACTGAAGCTTTCTTT. Protein sequence: CASSFSGNTEAFF. The chain carries TRBV7-3 and TRBJ1-1; D unresolved. CDR3 length equals 13 residues. Germline CDR1 and CDR2: SGHTA and FQGTGA. V was clipped by 3 bases and J by 1 base, with 6 bases between them.

This clone came up once. The V gene is TRBV5-1, the J gene TRBJ2-1, with unresolved D. Trimming stripped 4 bases from V and 0 bases from J, with 11 bases between. The CDR3 spans 15 residues. Germline CDR1 and CDR2: SGHRS and YFSETQ. The CDR3 DNA reads TGCGCCAGCAGCGTAGCCACGAGCTCCTACAATGAGCAGTTCTTC. Residues: CASSVATSSYNEQFF.

V is TRBV6-1 and J is TRBJ1-5; no definite D call. This CDR3 has 15 residues. Germline V CDR1 and CDR2: MNHNS, SASEGT. The ends were cut back, 10 bases at V and 0 bases at J, with 16 bases in the middle. The CDR3 sequence is CATHGGSFSNQPQHF. CDR3 coding DNA: TGTGCCACCCATGGCGGCTCGTTTAGCAATCAGCCCCAGCATTTT.

V gene TRBV7-2 combines with J gene TRBJ1-2, with D perhaps matching TRBD1 (5 bases). The CDR3 sequence is 14 residues long. CDR1 and CDR2 from the germline V gene are SGHTA and FQGNSA. Between the trimmed V and J ends, which lost 5 bases and 4 bases, there was a span of 14 bases. CDR3: CASSPTGPSYGYTF. CDR3 bases: TGTGCCAGCAGCCCCACGGGGCCGAGCTATGGCTACACCTTC.

The CDR3, as DNA: TGTGCCACCAGTAGGTACAGGGAAGCTTTATACGAGCAGTACTTC. This codes for CATSRYREALYEQYF. J is TRBJ2-7 and V is TRBV19, with D perhaps matching TRBD1 (6 bases). The V end lost 10 bases, the J end lost 4 bases, and 23 bases lay between the germline ends. The CDR3 covers 15 residues. Germline V CDR1 and CDR2: LNHDA, SQIVND (reference sequence).

The chain combines TRBV5-4 with TRBJ2-7; tentative D call: TRBD1 (6 bases). This CDR3 spans 15 amino acids. The germline V gene has CDR1 SGHNT and CDR2 YYREEE (reference sequence). V shed 3 bases and J shed 0 bases, with 13 bases lying between them. The CDR3, as DNA: TGTGCCAGCAGCTCGGACAGCTTCAGCTCCTACGAGCAGTACTTC. As protein: CASSSDSFSSYEQYF.

The rearrangement joins TRBV19 to TRBJ2-1, with a possible D match to TRBD1 (5 bases). Germline V gives CDR1 LNHDA, CDR2 SQIVND (reference sequence). V was trimmed by 3 bases and J by 7 bases, leaving 19 bases between them. The CDR3 is 16 amino acids. As DNA, the CDR3 is TGTGCCAGTAGTATCAGAGGAATGCAGGGTCGGAATGAGCAGTTCTTC. Its translation is CASSIRGMQGRNEQFF.

The rearrangement uses TRBV28 and TRBJ2-1; D not resolved. Germline CDR1 MDHEN, CDR2 SYDVKM. Trimming took 6 bases from V and 4 from J, leaving 4 bases between them. The CDR3 contains 11 residues. The CDR3 DNA follows: TGTGCCAGCAGACAGTACAATGAGCAGTTCTTC. This encodes CASRQYNEQFF.

The chain uses TRBV19 and TRBJ2-3, with 8 nucleotides matching TRBD2. The J segment lost 1 base and the V segment lost 6 bases, leaving 9 bases of the junction unmatched. CDR1 is LNHDA, CDR2 SQIVND, per germline (reference sequence). The CDR3 is made up of 16 amino acids. DNA for the CDR3: TGTGCCAGTAGCCACGTAGCGGGATCGGGCACAGATACGCAGTATTTT. This codes for CASSHVAGSGTDTQYF.

This rearrangement joins TRBV5-1 to TRBJ2-5, with D possibly TRBD2 on 5 matching bases. In germline, CDR1 is SGHRS, CDR2 YFSETQ. Trimming pared 2 bases from V and 7 bases from J, leaving 12 bases between. CDR3 length: 13 amino acids. In DNA form, the CDR3 reads TGCGCCAGCAGCTTCGAAGGTGAGGGGACCCAGTACTTC. The encoded protein is CASSFEGEGTQYF.